Presented here are 5 T cell receptor beta chains from one specimen sequenced in a study of cytomegalovirus exposure and HLA in healthy donors. The PCR was carried out with 60 Vbeta primers and 13 Jbeta primers. Sequencing was performed with immunoSEQ multiplex PCR; in TCRdb, only in-frame clones are kept and a portion is missing. This repertoire shows approximately 130,000 clones, about 81% found once; its top ten account for roughly 3%. Input material: PBMCs. These receptors all come from a woman aged 40 to 49 in good health and CMV-seropositive.

The rearrangement links TRBV15 to TRBJ1-5; possible D gene TRBD1, 6 bases. CDR1 and CDR2 from the germline V gene are LNHNV and YYDKDF (reference sequence). The V end lost 1 base, the J end lost 2 bases, and 12 bases lay between the germline ends. The CDR3 contains 16 residues. The CDR3: CATSRVSGVGNQPQHF. The CDR3 DNA is TGTGCCACCAGCAGAGTGTCAGGGGTGGGCAATCAGCCCCAGCATTTT.

V is TRBV2 and J is TRBJ1-5; D gene unclear. The CDR3 is made up of 15 amino acids. V shed 1 base and J shed 0 bases, with 7 bases lying between them. Looked up from germline, CDR1 is SNHLY and CDR2 is FYNNEI. CDR3 coding DNA: TGTGCCAGCAGTGAAGGGTCCTATAGCAATCAGCCCCAGCATTTT. Encoded protein: CASSEGSYSNQPQHF.

This clone was observed a handful of times. The rearrangement links TRBV7-8 to TRBJ2-1; 9 bases line up with TRBD2. After removal of 2 bases from V and 7 bases from J, the junction contained 9 bases not matched to a gene. CDR1 is SGHVS and CDR2 is FQNEAQ in the germline V gene. The CDR3 runs 16 residues. Here the CDR3 reads CASSLRGAGGFNEQFF. In DNA form, the CDR3 reads TGTGCCAGCAGCTTACGTGGGGCGGGAGGGTTTAATGAGCAGTTCTTC. Full variable domain (outside the CDR3, taken from reference TRBV7-8 and TRBJ2-1): GAGVSQSPRYKVAKRGQDVALRCDPISGHVSLFWYQQALGQGPEFLTYFQNEAQLDKSGLPSDRFFAERPEGSVSTLKIQRTQQEDSAVYLCASSLRGAGGFNEQFFGPGTRLTVL.

This clone appeared many times. The chain couples TRBV7-9 to TRBJ1-1; D not certain. Trimming shortened V by 3 bases and J by 1 base, and 9 bases separated the two germline ends. The CDR3 consists of 14 residues. CDR1 and CDR2 (germline): SEHNR, FQNEAQ (reference sequence). This CDR3 is CASSLSSSNTEAFF. CDR3 DNA: TGTGCCAGCAGCTTGTCCTCTTCGAACACTGAAGCTTTCTTT.

This sequence joins TRBV27 and TRBJ2-6, with 7 bases fitting TRBD1. The CDR3 length is 15 residues. Germline V gene lookup returns CDR1 MNHEY and CDR2 SMNVEV (reference sequence). The junction had 3 bases not matched to a gene; V was cut back by 5 bases and J by 2 bases. The CDR3 DNA reads as TGTGCCAGCAGTCCCACAGGGGCTGGGGCCAACGTCCTGACTTTC. This codes for CASSPTGAGANVLTF. The variable domain in full, with the rest retrieved from reference TRBV27 and TRBJ2-6, is EAQVTQNPRYLITVTGKKLTVTCSQNMNHEYMSWYRQDPGLGLRQIYYSMNVEVTDKGDVPEGYKVSRKEKRNFPLILESPSPNQTSLYFCASSPTGAGANVLTFGAGSRLTVL.